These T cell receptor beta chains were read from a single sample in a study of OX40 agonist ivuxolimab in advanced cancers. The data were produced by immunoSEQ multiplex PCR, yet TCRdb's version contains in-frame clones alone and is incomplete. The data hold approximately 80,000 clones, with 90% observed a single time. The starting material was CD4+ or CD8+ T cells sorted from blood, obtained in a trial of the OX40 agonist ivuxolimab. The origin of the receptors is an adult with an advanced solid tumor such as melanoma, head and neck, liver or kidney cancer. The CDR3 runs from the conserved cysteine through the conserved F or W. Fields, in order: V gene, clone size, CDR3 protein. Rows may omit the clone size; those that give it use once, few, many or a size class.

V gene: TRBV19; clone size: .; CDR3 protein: CASSRQVRYTEAFF
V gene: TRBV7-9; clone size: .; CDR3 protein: CASSLAVLFYNEQFF
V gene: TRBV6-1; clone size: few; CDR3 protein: CASSESGNQPQHF
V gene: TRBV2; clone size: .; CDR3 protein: CASRMDRGIYEKLFF
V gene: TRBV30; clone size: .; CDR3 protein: CAWSETGGFSPLHF
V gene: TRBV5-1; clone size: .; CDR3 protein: CASSLVSGGQDEQYF
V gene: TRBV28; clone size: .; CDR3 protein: CASSRGPNTGELFF
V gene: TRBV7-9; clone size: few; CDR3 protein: CASSLMTASYEQYF
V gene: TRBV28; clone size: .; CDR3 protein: CASSLSTGNTEAFF
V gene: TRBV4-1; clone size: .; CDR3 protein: CASSPFWASKNIQYF
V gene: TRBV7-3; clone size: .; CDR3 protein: CASSSGLAGEGTDTQYF
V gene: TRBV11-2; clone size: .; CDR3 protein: CASSARGQGARGYTF
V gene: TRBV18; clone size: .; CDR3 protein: CASSSSDEQYF
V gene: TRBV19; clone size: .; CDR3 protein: CASTVKINQPQHF
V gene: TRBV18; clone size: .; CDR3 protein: CASSPEGYGYTF
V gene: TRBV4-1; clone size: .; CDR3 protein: CASSLDGLGGRETQYF
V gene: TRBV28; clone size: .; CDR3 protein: CSGGGLDQPQHF
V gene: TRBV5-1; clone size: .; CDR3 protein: CASSLAGHQGQPQHF
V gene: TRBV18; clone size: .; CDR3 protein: CASSPLGGGWDQETQYF
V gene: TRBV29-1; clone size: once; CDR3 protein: CTSSGDRGQETQYF
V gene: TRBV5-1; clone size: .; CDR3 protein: CASRLQGAPSDTQYF
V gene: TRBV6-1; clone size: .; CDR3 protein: CASRAGTGQNTIYF
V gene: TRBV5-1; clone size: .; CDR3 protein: CASTPSNSGYNEQFF
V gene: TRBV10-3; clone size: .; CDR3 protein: CAISGGALQETQYF
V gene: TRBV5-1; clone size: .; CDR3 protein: CASSLNGNPATEAFF
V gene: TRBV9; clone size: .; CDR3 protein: CASSVGGTAGNTIYF
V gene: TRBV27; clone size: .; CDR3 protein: CASSSLGAKNIQYF
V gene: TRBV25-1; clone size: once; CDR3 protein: CASKTTSGQPGTDTQYF
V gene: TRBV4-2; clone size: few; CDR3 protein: CASSQPDPNTEAFF
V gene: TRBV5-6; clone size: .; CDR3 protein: CASSLRTGGRETQYF
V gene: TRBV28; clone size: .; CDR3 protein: CASSPGQGTYTGELFF
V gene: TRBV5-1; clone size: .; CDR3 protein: CASSPGQGWVGGYTF
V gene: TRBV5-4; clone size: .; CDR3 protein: CASSRDSGETGELFF
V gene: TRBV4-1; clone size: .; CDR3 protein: CASSAPVAGDPARNEQYF
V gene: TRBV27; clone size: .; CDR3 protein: CASSRTGGTMNTEAFF
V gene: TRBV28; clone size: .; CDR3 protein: CASSSRPDRGVTQYF
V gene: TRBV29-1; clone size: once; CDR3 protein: CSVAAGANVLTF
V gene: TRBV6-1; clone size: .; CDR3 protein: CASSEPGMNTEAFF
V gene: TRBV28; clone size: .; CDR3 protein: CASSFPTGGYTF
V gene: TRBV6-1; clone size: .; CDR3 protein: CASRALNSNQPQHF
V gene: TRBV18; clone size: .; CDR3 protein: CASSPSPGINYGYTF
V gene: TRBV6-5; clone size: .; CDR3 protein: CASRRGPPVTDTQYF
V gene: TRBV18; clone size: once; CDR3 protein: CASSPPQFSGANVLTF
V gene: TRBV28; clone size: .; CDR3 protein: CASRQGTDTQYF
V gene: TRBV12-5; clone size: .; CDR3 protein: CASGQGQGKETQYF
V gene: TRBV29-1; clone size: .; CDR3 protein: CSAGGEAYGYTF
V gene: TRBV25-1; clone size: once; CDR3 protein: CASSESWGGETQYF
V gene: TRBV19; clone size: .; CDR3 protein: CASSIRSGYDIQYF
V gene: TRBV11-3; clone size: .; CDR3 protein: CASSRTGKLFF
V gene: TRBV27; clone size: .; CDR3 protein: CASSSDRGMPNTEAFF
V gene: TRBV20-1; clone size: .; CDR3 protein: CSAGLNYGYTF
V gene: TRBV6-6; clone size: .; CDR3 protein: CAEARAAYNEQFF
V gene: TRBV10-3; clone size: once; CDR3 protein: CAISESAEGMNTEAFF
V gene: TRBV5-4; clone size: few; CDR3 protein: CASSLDRGRVKGPEAFF
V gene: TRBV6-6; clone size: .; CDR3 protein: CASTNQDTGELFF
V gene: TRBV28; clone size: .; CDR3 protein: CASSHGEDYGYTF
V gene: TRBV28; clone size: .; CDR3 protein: CASSYYRGTSPLHF
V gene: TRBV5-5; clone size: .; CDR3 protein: CASSWATRDPQPQHF
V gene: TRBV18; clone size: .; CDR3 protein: CASSLNRVGETQYF